These 5 T cell receptor beta chains originate from one sample sequenced in a study of blood T cell repertoires in COVID-19. Some clones are missing from TCRdb's copy, which holds only in-frame ones; the method was immunoSEQ multiplex PCR. The table lists around 160,000 clones, around 89% of them singletons. The sample was peripheral blood. These TCRs come from a man aged 18-30 years with COVID-19, enrolled during active disease.

The chain links TRBV4-3 to TRBJ2-6, with D maybe TRBD2 (5 bases). Germline lookup yields CDR1 LGHNA and CDR2 YSLEER. There are 17 residues in the CDR3. The V and J ends lost 6 bases and 0 bases respectively, with 15 bases between them. The CDR3 sequence: CASRPRASTSGANVLTF. The CDR3 bases are TGCGCCAGCAGACCGCGAGCTAGCACCTCTGGGGCCAACGTCCTGACTTTC.

This clone was counted between two and nine times. This chain uses TRBV7-8 with TRBJ1-5, with 7 bases fitting TRBD1. The J segment lost 7 bases and the V segment lost 5 bases, leaving 2 bases of the junction unmatched. The CDR3 runs 12 residues. Germline V gene lookup returns CDR1 SGHVS and CDR2 FQNEAQ. The CDR3 region is CASSPGQQPQHF. The CDR3 coding sequence is TGTGCCAGCAGCCCGGGACAGCAGCCCCAGCATTTT.

The V and J genes are TRBV19 and TRBJ1-5; tentatively, D is TRBD1 (5 bases). The CDR3 runs to 18 residues. Deletions cut 6 bases from V and 1 base from J, with 22 bases between. Germline assignment: CDR1 LNHDA and CDR2 SQIVND (reference sequence). The CDR3 DNA reads TGTGCCAGTAGCCGCGCCCGCGGGGGTTTACCCAGCAATCAGCCCCAGCATTTT. It translates to CASSRARGGLPSNQPQHF.

The gene calls are TRBV3-1 (or the pseudogene TRBV3-2) and TRBJ2-6; D is uncertain. V lost 5 bases to trimming and J lost 0 bases, with 8 bases between them. This CDR3 has 15 amino acids. CDR1 is LGHDT and CDR2 is YNNKEL in the germline V gene (reference sequence). In DNA form, the CDR3 reads TGTGCCAGCAGCAGCCGACACTCTGGGGCCAACGTCCTGACTTTC. Translated, it gives CASSSRHSGANVLTF.

The genes are TRBV3-1 (or the pseudogene TRBV3-2) and TRBJ1-1; D is unresolved. CDR1 and CDR2 from the germline V gene are LGHDT and YNNKEL (reference sequence). V lost 4 bases to trimming and J lost 0 bases, with 9 bases between them. The CDR3 runs 14 residues. CDR3 protein: CASSPRTLNTEAFF. CDR3 coding DNA: TGTGCCAGCAGCCCCCGGACTCTGAACACTGAAGCTTTCTTT.